This T cell receptor beta chain derives from a study of T-cell memory formation after mild COVID-19. Study observations and caveats: CD4+ bias marked clones expanding day 15 to 37, unlike balanced contracting clones. Some SARS-CoV-2-responding clones were already detected in memory before infection.

TCR alpha and TCR beta cDNA libraries carrying sample barcodes and UMIs came from 5'RACE with constant-segment primers. TCRdb redid the calling of the 5' RACE reads with MiXCR, one entry per CDR3 protein. Of tens of thousands of distinct CDR3 sequences detected, around 15% appear once; the ten largest clones hold 30% to 35%. Comments on this clonotype: What it binds is unknown.

Germline V lookup: CDR1 SGDLS, CDR2 YYNGEE. Trimming cost V 0 bases and J 10 bases, with 5 bases left between them. This CDR3 spans 11 amino acids. This rearrangement joins TRBV9 to TRBJ2-1; unclear D gene. The TCR sequence derives from an adult woman who had mild COVID-19 (a few samples of this study predate the infection). Cell type and time point are not known. Sequencing input: PBMCs or a T cell subset sorted from them (not recorded which). CDR3 DNA sequence: TGTGCCAGCAGCGTAGGGCAGGAGCAGTTCTTC. It specifies CASSVGQEQFF.